The 12 T cell receptor beta chains listed next were all sequenced from one sample in a study of healthy donors' naive CD4 and CD8 T cells. A linear amplification protocol produced the TCR libraries from roughly 0.5 ug of total RNA. MiXCR was run by TCRdb on the reads, yielding one entry per CDR3 protein. The sample lists about 200,000 distinct CDR3 sequences, 74% occurring once. The specimen sequenced was naive CD4+ and CD8+ T cells sorted from blood, pooled from several donors. These receptors all come from a pool of human donors in good health; the sample pools cells from several healthy donors.

This clonotype was detected a few times. This chain links TRBV29-1 with TRBJ2-1; 11 nucleotides line up with TRBD2. The CDR3 spans 14 residues. Germline CDR1 is SQVTM and CDR2 is ANQGSEA. Trimming removed 3 bases from V and 9 bases from J; junction bases left unmatched: 7. The CDR3: CSVDLAGGPGEQFF. CDR3 nucleotide sequence: TGCAGCGTTGATTTAGCGGGAGGGCCCGGTGAGCAGTTCTTC.

J is TRBJ1-1 and V is TRBV29-1; D is unresolved. The CDR3 extends over 13 amino acids. Germline V lookup: CDR1 SQVTM, CDR2 ANQGSEA. The V end lost 3 bases, the J end lost 1 base, and 9 bases lay between the germline ends. CDR3 sequence reads: CSVEETANTEAFF. The CDR3 DNA is TGCAGCGTTGAGGAAACAGCGAACACTGAAGCTTTCTTT.

The chain recombines TRBV29-1 with TRBJ2-7; D possibly uses TRBD1 or TRBD2 (5 bases each). The CDR3 runs 12 residues. V was shortened by 4 bases and J by 5 bases, with 12 bases between the two germline ends. CDR1 and CDR2 (germline): SQVTM, ANQGSEA. CDR3 nucleotides: TGCAGCGTTGGTAGGGACGGAAACGAGCAGTACTTC. Encoded protein: CSVGRDGNEQYF.

In this sample, this clonotype turned up once. The genes are TRBV30 and TRBJ2-1; D possibly corresponds to TRBD2 (6 bases). The ends were cut back, 2 bases at V and 2 bases at J, with 10 bases in the middle. Germline CDR1 GTSNPN, CDR2 SVGIG (reference sequence). The CDR3 spans 14 residues. The CDR3 nucleotides are TGTGCCTGGAGTCCGGGGGAAGCCTACAATGAGCAGTTCTTC. Its translation: CAWSPGEAYNEQFF.

For this clonotype: Its ends do not fully match the called genes, so a read error is possible. This sequence joins TRBV10-3 and TRBJ2-7, with D possibly TRBD1 on 7 matching bases. The CDR3 has 11 amino acids. CDR1 is ENHRY and CDR2 is SYGVKD in the germline V gene. In nucleotides, the CDR3 is TGTGCCATCAGTGACGAGACAGGGACTTCCTTC. Residues: CAISDETGTSF.

This clonotype appeared once. The V call is TRBV2, the J call TRBJ1-5; D ambiguous. This CDR3 has 15 residues. Germline V CDR1 and CDR2: SNHLY, FYNNEI. Trimming shortened V by 6 bases and J by 0 bases, and 12 bases separated the two germline ends. Here the CDR3 DNA reads TGTGCCAGCAGCCTCGGGGTACATAGCAATCAGCCCCAGCATTTT. Translated, it gives CASSLGVHSNQPQHF.

The chain has TRBV29-1 and TRBJ1-3; D is possibly TRBD1 (6 bases). The CDR3 runs to 12 residues. Trimming shortened V by 6 bases and J by 4 bases, and 10 bases separated the two germline ends. Germline loops: CDR1 SQVTM, CDR2 ANQGSEA. The CDR3 sequence is CSVPDRGNTIYF. CDR3 bases: TGCAGCGTCCCGGACAGAGGAAACACCATATATTTT.

A note on this clonotype: Germline is not matched at one junction end, which may reflect a read error. This chain joins TRBV10-3 and TRBJ2-7, with 8 bases lining up with TRBD1. Germline CDR1 is ENHRY and CDR2 is SYGVKD. CDR3 size: 10 residues. The CDR3 protein is CAIVRTGFDF. The DNA of the CDR3 is TGTGCCATTGTTAGGACAGGGTTTGACTTC.

The chain links TRBV18 to TRBJ1-2, with D unclear. V shed 3 bases and J shed 6 bases, with 14 bases lying between them. The CDR3 runs to 14 residues. The germline CDR1 and CDR2 sequences are KGHSH and LQKENI. DNA of the CDR3: TGTGCCAGCTCACCGACCTTAGTCAGGCATGGCTACACCTTC. Encoded protein: CASSPTLVRHGYTF.

The CDR3 nucleotides are TGTGCCAGCAGCTCCCGTATGGTCTCCACAGATACGCAGTATTTT. Residues: CASSSRMVSTDTQYF. This sequence joins TRBV5-6 and TRBJ2-3; D uncertain. V shed 3 bases and J shed 2 bases, with 13 bases lying between them. The length of the CDR3 is 15 residues. Germline V gene sequence: CDR1 SGHDT, CDR2 YYEEEE.

On this clonotype itself: This clone may be a read error of a much larger clone one base away. The V gene is TRBV27, the J gene TRBJ2-7; unclear D gene. V lost 7 bases, J lost 5 bases, and 18 bases lay in between. CDR1 and CDR2 from the germline V gene are MNHEY and SMNVEV (reference sequence). This CDR3 region has 14 residues. CDR3 protein: CASTSLPAGNEQYF. The DNA of the CDR3 is TGTGCCAGCACTTCCCTCCCGGCAGGCAACGAGCAGTACTTC.

The chain joins TRBV27 to TRBJ2-3; D gene ambiguous. The CDR3 is 13 amino acids. V was trimmed by 7 bases and J by 1 base, leaving 9 bases between them. CDR1 and CDR2 from the germline V gene are MNHEY and SMNVEV (reference sequence). The CDR3 protein is CASTGFGTDTQYF. In nucleotides, the CDR3 is TGTGCCAGCACAGGCTTCGGCACAGATACGCAGTATTTT.